The clone carrying this T cell receptor (beta chain) was counted between two and nine times. The data are from a study of blood T cell repertoires in COVID-19. On the study more broadly: COVID-19 samples collected from the United States, Italy and Spain covered acute and convalescent phases. PBMCs, B-cell-depleted T cells, or T cells were the source of the cDNA or gDNA that made up the material.

Sequencing used immunoSEQ multiplex PCR; TCRdb keeps in-frame clones, though not all of them. Among fewer than 200,000 clones listed, approximately 87% were seen once. The CDR3 has 14 amino acids. The junction had 8 bases not matched to a gene; V was cut back by 2 bases and J by 8 bases. The germline gives CDR1 MNHNS, CDR2 SASEGT. The specimen sequenced was peripheral blood. This sequence was found in a woman between 18 and 30 years old who had recovered from COVID-19. The J gene is TRBJ1-2, the V gene TRBV6-1; 7 nucleotides agree with TRBD1. CDR3 amino acids: CASSEMTGFGGYTF. The CDR3 nucleotides are TGTGCCAGCAGTGAAATGACAGGGTTTGGGGGCTACACCTTC.